This paragraph covers one T cell receptor (beta chain) sequence. Its antigen has not been determined. No base-level quality is on record; no much larger clone is a single base apart. Other DNA variants within this sample encode the same CDR3. TCR CDR3 regions were amplified from genomic DNA by multiplex PCR using the deep immunoSEQ assay. Genomic DNA extracted from each cell subset was distributed evenly over all wells of several immunoSEQ 96-well plates, and each plate served as one replicate. For sorted subsets, around 200 ng genomic DNA, equal to tens of thousands of T cell genomes, was loaded into each replicate PCR. Purified libraries were quantified with a Qubit 3.0 fluorometer, sized on a Bioanalyzer 2100, and re-quantified with the KAPA Library Quantification kit. Every immunoSEQ 96-well plate was sequenced on a separate single-read 150-cycle Illumina NextSeq 550 flow cell. As for the original processing: Because only junctional sequences without quality scores were contained in the immunoSEQ output, filtering matching that applied to full-length reads could not be performed. Sequences were annotated with PyIR, a Python wrapper for IgBLAST v1.9, and V/J genes and CDR3 were assigned using IMGT germline references. Reads with weak V/J assignments (E-value above 1e-6), missing CDR3, stop codons, out-of-frame junctions, or ambiguous translated residues were removed. V3J clonotypes were defined as sequences sharing the same inferred V gene, J gene, and CDR3 amino acid sequence. To compute the percentage overlap between repertoires, the number of shared unique clonotypes was divided by the size of the smaller repertoire. RTK rarefaction, the Chao1 estimator, and Recon v2.1 estimates of unobserved clonotypes were used to assess repertoire richness. Generation probabilities for all TCRbeta clonotypes obtained by the gDNA method from a handful of donors were computed using OLGA. Imported from immuneACCESS, the table was reduced by TCRdb to in-frame sequences with V and J called. These copies leave out some clones; in studies compared against another copy, an unresolved V gene accounts for under half, and the cause of the remainder is not known. That table supplies the V and J calls and clone size; D and trimming were determined from the DNA. Counted in this sample were some 2.3 million clones; roughly 93% of them appeared once. 0.39% of the sample is taken by the ten largest.

The data were obtained in a study of shared clonotypes between healthy human individuals (dated by TCRdb to 2020 to 2021). In terms of the full investigation: The cohort comprised a couple of women and three men aged 18 to 49 years. For each donor, three plates each were used for CD4 naive and CD4 memory, two plates were used for CD8 naive, and one plate was used for CD8 memory. Blood TCR repertoires of about five healthy adults were deeply sequenced to estimate repertoire size and the extent of clonotype sharing between individuals. Different laboratories and diverse techniques were used to prepare libraries and sequence TCR repertoires, to increase sequencing depth and limit assay-specific biases. Between about 0.8 and 9.5 billion PBMCs per donor were obtained by leukapheresis. Here is what the overall study found, with its caveats: Even with the large sequencing depth, rarefaction of the sorted-subset datasets indicated that sequencing was incomplete. Sampling was limited to blood, and TCR repertoires in tissue likely differ from TCR repertoires in blood. Pairwise subsampling indicated that sequencing depth was expected to affect the degree of clonotype sharing among donors. Across a handful of donors, around 5.4% of naive CD4, over 3% of naive CD8, 2% to 2.5% of memory CD4, and under 0.45% of memory CD8 clonotypes were shared. Because the study included a small number of donors, the genetic and exposure-history diversity represented was limited. Compared with non-shared clonotypes, the clonotypes found in all four sorted-subset donors had higher generation probabilities. Naive subsets generally had larger estimated clonotype richness than memory subsets did.

Healthy HIV-negative adults with no recently reported acute infections or vaccinations were included as donors. Every donor was a Caucasian adult living in Nashville, Tennessee, USA. CD4+ T cells were enriched through magnetic negative selection, after which naive cells were positively selected on CD45RA and the remaining negative fraction served as the memory subset. Blood was collected by leukapheresis, and PBMCs were isolated by Ficoll-Histopaque density gradient centrifugation and then cryopreserved in liquid nitrogen vapor phase. Purity and quantity of every magnetically sorted T cell population were checked by analytical flow cytometry. Each sorted fraction had its genomic DNA isolated and then quantified by UV absorbance on a Nanodrop 2000c. Based on the germline V gene, the CDR1 and CDR2 sequences are SGHRS and YFSETQ. The junction carries 13 bases between V and J, which are trimmed by 0 bases and 4 bases respectively. The CDR3 starts with the cysteine, ends with the phenylalanine, and has 15 residues. CDR3 DNA is the only sequence kept; it has 45 bases, read in frame from the first base.

Sequenced sample: naive CD4+ T cells from PBMCs. The cell subset or site label here, explained by the study, means: CD45RA+ positively selected. The V and J segments used are TRBV5-1 and TRBJ2-5; 6 matching bases give a weak D call of TRBD2. The TCR comes from a man younger than 30 in good health. Some clones in this sample may be carry-over from other donors' samples. The DNA is as follows: TGCGCCAGCAGCTTGGGGTCGGGAGCCCGAGAGACCCAGTACTTC. Its amino acids are CASSLGSGARETQYF.